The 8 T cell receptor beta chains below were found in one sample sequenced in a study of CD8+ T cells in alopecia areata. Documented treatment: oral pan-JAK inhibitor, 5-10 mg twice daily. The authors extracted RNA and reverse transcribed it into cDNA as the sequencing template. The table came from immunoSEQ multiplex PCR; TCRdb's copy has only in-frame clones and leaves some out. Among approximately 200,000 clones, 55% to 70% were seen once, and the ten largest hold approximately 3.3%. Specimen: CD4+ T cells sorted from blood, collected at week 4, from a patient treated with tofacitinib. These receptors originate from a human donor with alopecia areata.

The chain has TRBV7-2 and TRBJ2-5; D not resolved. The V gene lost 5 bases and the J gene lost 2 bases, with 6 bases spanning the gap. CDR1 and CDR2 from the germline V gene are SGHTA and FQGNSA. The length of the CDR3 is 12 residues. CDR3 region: CASSLNQETQYF. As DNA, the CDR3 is TGTGCCAGCAGCCTTAATCAAGAGACCCAGTACTTC.

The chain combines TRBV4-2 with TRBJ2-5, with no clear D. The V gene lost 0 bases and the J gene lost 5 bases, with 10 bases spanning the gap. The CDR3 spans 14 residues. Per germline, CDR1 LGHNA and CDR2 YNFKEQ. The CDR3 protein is CASSQDATSETQYF. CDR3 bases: TGTGCCAGCAGCCAAGATGCGACTTCGGAGACCCAGTACTTC.

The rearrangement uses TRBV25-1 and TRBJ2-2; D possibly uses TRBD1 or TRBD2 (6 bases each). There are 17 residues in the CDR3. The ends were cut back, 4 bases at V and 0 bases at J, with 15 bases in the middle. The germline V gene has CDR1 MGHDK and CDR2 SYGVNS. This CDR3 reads CASSGPEGGSNTGELFF. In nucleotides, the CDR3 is TGTGCCAGCAGTGGACCCGAGGGGGGCTCGAACACCGGGGAGCTGTTTTTT.

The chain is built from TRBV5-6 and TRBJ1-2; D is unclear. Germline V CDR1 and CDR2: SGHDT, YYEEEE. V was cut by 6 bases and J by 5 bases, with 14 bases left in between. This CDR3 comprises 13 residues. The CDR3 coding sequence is TGTGCCAGCACCCAGAGGCCGGAGTATGGCTACACCTTC. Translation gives CASTQRPEYGYTF.

The CDR3 spells CASSLRGGTYTEAFF. The DNA of the CDR3 is TGTGCCAGCAGCTTAAGAGGCGGAACGTACACTGAAGCTTTCTTT. The V call is TRBV7-3, the J call TRBJ1-1; D is ambiguous. The CDR3 is 15 residues long. The V end lost 1 base, the J end lost 3 bases, and 12 bases lay between the germline ends. The germline V gene has CDR1 SGHTA and CDR2 FQGTGA.

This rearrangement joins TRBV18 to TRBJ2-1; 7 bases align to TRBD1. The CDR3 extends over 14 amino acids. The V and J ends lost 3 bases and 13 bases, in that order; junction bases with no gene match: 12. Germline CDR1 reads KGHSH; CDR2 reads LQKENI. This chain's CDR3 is CASSPSGTVKPQFF. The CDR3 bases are TGTGCCAGCTCACCCTCCGGGACAGTCAAGCCCCAGTTCTTC. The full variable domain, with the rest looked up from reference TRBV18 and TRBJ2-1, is NAGVMQNPRHLVRRRGQEARLRCSPMKGHSHVYWYRQLPEEGLKFMVYLQKENIIDESGMPKERFSAEFPKEGPSILRIQQVVRGDSAAYFCASSPSGTVKPQFFGPGTRLTVL.

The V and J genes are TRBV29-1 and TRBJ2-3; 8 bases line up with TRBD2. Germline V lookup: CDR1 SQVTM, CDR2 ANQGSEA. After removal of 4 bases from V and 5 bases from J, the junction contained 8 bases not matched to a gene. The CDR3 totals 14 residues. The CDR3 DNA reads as TGCAGCGTTGGACGGGGGGGGCCGAAAGATACGCAGTATTTT. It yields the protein CSVGRGGPKDTQYF.

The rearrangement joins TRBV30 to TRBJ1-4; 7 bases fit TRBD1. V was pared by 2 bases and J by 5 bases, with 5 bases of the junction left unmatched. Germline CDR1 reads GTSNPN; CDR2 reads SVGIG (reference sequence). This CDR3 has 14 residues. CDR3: CAWSSGTANEKLFF. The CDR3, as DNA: TGTGCCTGGAGTAGCGGGACAGCGAATGAAAAACTGTTTTTT.